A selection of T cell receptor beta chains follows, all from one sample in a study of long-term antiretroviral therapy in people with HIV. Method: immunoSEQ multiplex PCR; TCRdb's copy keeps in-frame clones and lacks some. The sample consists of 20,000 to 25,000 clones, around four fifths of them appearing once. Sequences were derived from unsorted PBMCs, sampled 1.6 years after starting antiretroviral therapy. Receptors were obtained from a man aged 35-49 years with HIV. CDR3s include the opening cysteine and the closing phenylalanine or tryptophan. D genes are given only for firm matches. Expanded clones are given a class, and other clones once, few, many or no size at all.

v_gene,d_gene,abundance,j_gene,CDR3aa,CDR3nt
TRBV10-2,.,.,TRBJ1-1,CASSVSKNTEAFF,TGCGCCAGCAGTGTCTCGAAGAACACTGAAGCTTTCTTT
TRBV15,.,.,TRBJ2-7,CATSRARGVAYYEQYF,TGTGCCACCAGCAGAGCCAGGGGAGTGGCGTACTACGAGCAGTACTTC
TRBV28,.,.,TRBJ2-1,CASSLRGGSSYNEQFF,TGTGCCAGCAGTTTACGTGGCGGCAGCTCCTACAATGAGCAGTTCTTC
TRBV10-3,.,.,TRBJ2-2,CAISDLGVAGTGELFF,TGTGCCATCAGTGACTTGGGGGTAGCCGGCACCGGGGAGCTGTTTTTT
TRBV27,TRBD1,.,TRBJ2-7,CASSPTGNSYEQYF,TGTGCCAGCAGCCCGACAGGGAACTCCTACGAGCAGTACTTC
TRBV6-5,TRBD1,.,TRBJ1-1,CASSHGQVEAFF,TGTGCCAGCAGCCATGGACAGGTGGAAGCTTTCTTT
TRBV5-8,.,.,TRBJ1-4,CASSLVFRVNEKLFF,TGTGCCAGCAGCTTGGTTTTCCGGGTAAACGAAAAACTGTTTTTT
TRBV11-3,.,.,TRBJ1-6,CASSRRLGLDSPLHF,TGTGCCAGCAGCCGTCGGTTAGGGTTGGATTCACCCCTCCACTTT
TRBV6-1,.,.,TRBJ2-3,CASSEIWGSPDTQYF,TGTGCCAGCAGTGAAATCTGGGGTTCCCCAGATACGCAGTATTTT
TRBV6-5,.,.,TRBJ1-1,CASSPDRSNTEAFF,TGTGCCAGCAGTCCAGACAGGAGCAACACTGAAGCTTTCTTT
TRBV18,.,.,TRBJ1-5,CASSRGVGSNQPQHF,TGTGCCAGCTCACGGGGGGTCGGGAGCAATCAGCCCCAGCATTTT
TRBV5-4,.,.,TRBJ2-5,CASSFGQGGETQYF,TGTGCCAGCAGCTTTGGGCAGGGGGGCGAGACCCAGTACTTC
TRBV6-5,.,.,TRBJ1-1,CASSYGGTEAFF,TGTGCCAGCAGTTACGGGGGTACTGAAGCTTTCTTT
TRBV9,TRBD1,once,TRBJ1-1,CASSVPTGALNTEAFF,TGTGCCAGCAGCGTCCCCACAGGGGCTTTGAACACTGAAGCTTTCTTT
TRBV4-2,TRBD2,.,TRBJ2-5,CASSLFAPGLAGGQETQYF,TGTGCCAGCAGCCTTTTCGCTCCGGGACTAGCGGGAGGGCAAGAGACCCAGTACTTC
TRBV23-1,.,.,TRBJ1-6,CASSQLDVGESSYNSPLHF,TGCGCCAGCAGTCAACTTGACGTCGGTGAAAGCTCCTATAATTCACCCCTCCACTTT
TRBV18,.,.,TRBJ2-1,CASLPTPGTYNEQFF,TGTGCCAGCTTACCTACACCGGGAACGTACAATGAGCAGTTCTTC
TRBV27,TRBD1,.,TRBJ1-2,CASSLGPTGDLDGYTF,TGTGCCAGCAGTTTGGGACCTACAGGGGATCTGGATGGCTACACCTTC
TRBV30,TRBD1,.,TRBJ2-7,CAWKDRGEQYF,TGTGCCTGGAAGGACAGGGGCGAGCAGTACTTC
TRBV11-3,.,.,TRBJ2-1,CASSLGGSNEQFF,TGTGCCAGCAGCTTGGGGGGAAGCAATGAGCAGTTCTTC
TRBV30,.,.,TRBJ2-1,CAWSTVAYNEQFF,TGTGCCTGGAGTACCGTAGCCTACAATGAGCAGTTCTTC
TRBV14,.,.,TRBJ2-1,CASSHQLGLSNEQFF,TGTGCCAGCAGCCATCAGCTGGGACTTTCCAATGAGCAGTTCTTC
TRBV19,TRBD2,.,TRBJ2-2,CASTPRGSGNLPNTGELFF,TGTGCCAGTACCCCGCGGGGGTCAGGGAACCTACCGAACACCGGGGAGCTGTTTTTT
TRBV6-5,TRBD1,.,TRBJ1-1,CASSPDRGRNTEAFF,TGTGCCAGCAGCCCCGACAGGGGCCGGAACACTGAAGCTTTCTTT
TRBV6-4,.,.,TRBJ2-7,CASSDVGWPTYEQYF,TGTGCCAGCAGTGACGTGGGGTGGCCTACCTACGAGCAGTACTTC
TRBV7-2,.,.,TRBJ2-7,CASSLVAGRWDSYEQYF,TGTGCCAGCAGCTTAGTGGCGGGACGGTGGGACTCCTACGAGCAGTACTTC
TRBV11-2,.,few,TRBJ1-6,CASSFSQGNNSPLHF,TGTGCCAGCAGCTTCAGTCAGGGGAATAATTCACCCCTCCACTTT
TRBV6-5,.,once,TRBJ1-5,CASSCRDIDSNQPQHF,TGTGCCAGCAGTTGCCGGGACATTGATAGCAATCAGCCCCAGCATTTT
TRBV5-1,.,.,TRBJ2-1,CASSLGEELDRYNKPNEQFF,TGCGCCAGCAGCTTGGGCGAGGAGTTGGACAGATACAACAAACCGAATGAGCAGTTCTTC
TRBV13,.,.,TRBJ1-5,CASSLGQANQPQHF,TGTGCCAGCAGCTTAGGACAGGCCAATCAGCCCCAGCATTTT
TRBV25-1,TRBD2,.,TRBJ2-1,CASSDLTSGGYNEQFF,TGTGCCAGCAGTGATCTGACTAGCGGGGGTTACAATGAGCAGTTCTTC
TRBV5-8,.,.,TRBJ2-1,CASSPRGGHNEQFF,TGTGCCAGCAGCCCACGGGGCGGGCACAATGAGCAGTTCTTC
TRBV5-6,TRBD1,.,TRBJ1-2,CASSQQQGYGYTF,TGTGCCAGCAGCCAACAACAGGGGTATGGCTACACCTTC
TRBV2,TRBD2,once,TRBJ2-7,CASSEPRLAGGPYEQYF,TGTGCCAGCAGTGAACCGAGACTAGCGGGAGGGCCATACGAGCAGTACTTC
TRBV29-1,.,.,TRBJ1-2,CSVEEGYGYTF,TGCAGCGTTGAAGAGGGCTATGGCTACACCTTC
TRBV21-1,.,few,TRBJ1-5,CATISQGHSCQPQHF,TGTGCCACAATTTCCCAGGGACATTCGTGTCAGCCCCAGCATTTT
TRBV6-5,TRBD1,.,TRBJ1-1,CASSYGGTGLNTEAFF,TGTGCCAGCAGTTACGGCGGGACAGGATTGAACACTGAAGCTTTCTTT
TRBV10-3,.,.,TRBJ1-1,CAISESSLNTEAFF,TGTGCCATCAGTGAGTCGTCACTGAACACTGAAGCTTTCTTT
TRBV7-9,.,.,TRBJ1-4,CASSEMDSGSGKLFF,TGTGCCAGCAGCGAGATGGACAGCGGGTCGGGAAAACTGTTTTTT
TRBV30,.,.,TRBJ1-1,CAWSVDWRTEAFF,TGTGCCTGGAGTGTTGACTGGCGTACTGAAGCTTTCTTT
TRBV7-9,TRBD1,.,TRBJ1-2,CASSRSGQGEYHGYTF,TGTGCCAGCAGCCGCAGCGGACAGGGGGAATATCATGGCTACACCTTC
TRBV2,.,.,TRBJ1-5,CASSFDIKPQHF,TGTGCCAGCAGTTTTGACATAAAGCCCCAGCATTTT
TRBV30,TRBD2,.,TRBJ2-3,CAWGSPGLAERTDTQYF,TGTGCCTGGGGGAGTCCGGGACTAGCAGAACGCACAGATACGCAGTATTTT
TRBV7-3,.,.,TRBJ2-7,CASSLTSGPWTEQYF,TGTGCCAGCAGCTTAACTAGCGGACCTTGGACCGAGCAGTACTTC
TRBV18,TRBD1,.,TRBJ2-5,CASSPGQGGETQYF,TGTGCCAGCTCACCTGGACAGGGGGGAGAGACCCAGTACTTC
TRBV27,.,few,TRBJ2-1,CASSSLAFLSYNEQFF,TGTGCCAGCAGTTCCCTGGCCTTTCTCTCCTACAATGAGCAGTTCTTC
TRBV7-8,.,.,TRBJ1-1,CASSLGYGRPEAFF,TGTGCCAGCAGCTTAGGGTATGGAAGGCCTGAAGCTTTCTTT